The TCR beta chain under discussion was sequenced for a study of human T cells and chemical hapten exposure. Study-level background: Small pooled library volume differences chiefly drove per-sample TCR yield variation.

The sample holds many counts of this clonotype. Its target is unknown. The CDR3 runs to 14 residues. Germline V gene data show CDR1 as MNHEY and CDR2 as SVGEGT. Trimming cost V 0 bases and J 1 base, with 5 bases left between them. Stated time point: patch test 1, 2 weeks after DPC sensitization. The treatment was: therapeutic diphenylcyclopropenone sensitization with weekly scalp DPC. Whole blood, unfractionated, served as the material for total RNA extraction. Study outcomes and limitations: Expanded TCRs clustered into significantly more large CDR3 similarity groups than controls, the analysis revealed.

TCRdb used MiXCR to reprocess the RACE reads, holding one entry per CDR3 protein. The profile shows more than 150,000 distinct CDR3 sequences, 13% to 15% of them singletons. This TCR was recovered from a woman younger than 45 with alopecia areata. Some clones in this sample may be carry-over from other donors' samples. This material consisted of whole blood, taken in connection with sensitization to the hapten diphenylcyclopropenone (DPC). The chain is built from TRBV6-2 or TRBV6-3 and TRBJ2-3; D is unresolved. CDR3 in amino acids: CASSYSSRTDTQYF. Written as DNA, the CDR3 is TGTGCCAGCAGTTACTCTTCACGCACAGATACGCAGTATTTT.